A selection of T cell receptor beta chains follows, all from one sample in a study of T cell changes during pregnancy in multiple sclerosis. Method: immunoSEQ multiplex PCR; TCRdb's copy keeps in-frame clones and lacks some. The sample includes about 96,000 clones, around 92% seen only once; the top ten take over 2%. This material consisted of peripheral blood, taken in the first trimester of pregnancy. The receptors here all came from a female donor with multiple sclerosis, enrolled in a pregnancy study. The CDR3 runs from the conserved cysteine through the conserved F or W. A D gene is named only where the DNA matches it firmly. Some rows have no size entry. The others give once, few or many, or a class for an expanded clone.

v_gene: TRBV18
abundance: -
j_gene: TRBJ2-5
d_gene: TRBD1
CDR3aa: CASSPPGTGLETQYF
CDR3nt: TGTGCCAGCTCACCACCGGGGACAGGGCTAGAGACCCAGTACTTC

v_gene: TRBV28
abundance: -
j_gene: TRBJ1-1
d_gene: -
CDR3aa: CASSLSSQEAFF
CDR3nt: TGTGCCAGCAGTTTGTCTTCGCAGGAAGCTTTCTTT

v_gene: TRBV5-6
abundance: -
j_gene: TRBJ2-1
d_gene: -
CDR3aa: CASSWGVGGEQFF
CDR3nt: TGTGCCAGCAGCTGGGGGGTCGGGGGTGAGCAGTTCTTC

v_gene: TRBV30
abundance: -
j_gene: TRBJ1-2
d_gene: TRBD1
CDR3aa: CAWSLQGGAGYTF
CDR3nt: TGTGCCTGGAGCTTACAGGGGGGCGCTGGCTACACCTTC

v_gene: TRBV6-4
abundance: once
j_gene: TRBJ2-2
d_gene: TRBD2
CDR3aa: CASRLTSGTFGGELFF
CDR3nt: TGTGCCAGCAGACTGACTAGCGGGACGTTCGGCGGGGAGCTGTTTTTT

v_gene: TRBV27
abundance: -
j_gene: TRBJ2-4
d_gene: TRBD2
CDR3aa: CASSLRPSGKDIQYF
CDR3nt: TGTGCCAGCAGTTTACGCCCCAGCGGGAAGGACATTCAGTACTTC

v_gene: TRBV4-2
abundance: -
j_gene: TRBJ1-2
d_gene: -
CDR3aa: CASSQEEGRDGYTF
CDR3nt: TGTGCCAGCAGCCAAGAGGAGGGGAGGGATGGCTACACCTTC

v_gene: TRBV28
abundance: medium-sized
j_gene: TRBJ2-1
d_gene: -
CDR3aa: CASSFVGSGLLGSYNEQFF
CDR3nt: TGTGCCAGCAGTTTTGTTGGGAGTGGATTACTGGGATCCTACAATGAGCAGTTCTTC

v_gene: TRBV28
abundance: -
j_gene: TRBJ2-7
d_gene: -
CDR3aa: CASSYGPGILGEQYF
CDR3nt: TGTGCCAGCAGTTATGGCCCAGGGATATTGGGCGAGCAGTACTTC

v_gene: TRBV7-9
abundance: -
j_gene: TRBJ2-1
d_gene: TRBD1
CDR3aa: CASTGTGGGNEQFF
CDR3nt: TGTGCCAGCACCGGGACAGGGGGAGGCAATGAGCAGTTCTTC

v_gene: TRBV5-4
abundance: once
j_gene: TRBJ2-3
d_gene: TRBD1
CDR3aa: CASSRGHKTASDTQYF
CDR3nt: TGTGCCAGCAGCAGGGGGCATAAAACCGCCTCAGATACGCAGTATTTT

v_gene: TRBV19
abundance: once
j_gene: TRBJ2-3
d_gene: TRBD2
CDR3aa: CASSIPGGGTQYF
CDR3nt: TGTGCCAGTAGTATACCCGGGGGGGGTACGCAGTATTTT

v_gene: TRBV11-1
abundance: -
j_gene: TRBJ2-7
d_gene: -
CDR3aa: CASSPSKERVDYEQYF
CDR3nt: TGTGCCAGCAGCCCCTCCAAGGAGCGGGTAGACTACGAGCAGTACTTC

v_gene: TRBV4-2
abundance: -
j_gene: TRBJ1-1
d_gene: -
CDR3aa: CASSPGGAGEAFF
CDR3nt: TGTGCCAGCAGCCCGGGAGGGGCAGGTGAAGCTTTCTTT

v_gene: TRBV28
abundance: once
j_gene: TRBJ2-7
d_gene: -
CDR3aa: CASRPGSYEQYF
CDR3nt: TGTGCCAGCAGACCAGGGTCCTACGAGCAGTACTTC

v_gene: TRBV11-2
abundance: -
j_gene: TRBJ2-7
d_gene: TRBD2
CDR3aa: CASSSLAGRYEQYF
CDR3nt: TGTGCCAGCAGCTCACTAGCGGGACGGTACGAGCAGTACTTC